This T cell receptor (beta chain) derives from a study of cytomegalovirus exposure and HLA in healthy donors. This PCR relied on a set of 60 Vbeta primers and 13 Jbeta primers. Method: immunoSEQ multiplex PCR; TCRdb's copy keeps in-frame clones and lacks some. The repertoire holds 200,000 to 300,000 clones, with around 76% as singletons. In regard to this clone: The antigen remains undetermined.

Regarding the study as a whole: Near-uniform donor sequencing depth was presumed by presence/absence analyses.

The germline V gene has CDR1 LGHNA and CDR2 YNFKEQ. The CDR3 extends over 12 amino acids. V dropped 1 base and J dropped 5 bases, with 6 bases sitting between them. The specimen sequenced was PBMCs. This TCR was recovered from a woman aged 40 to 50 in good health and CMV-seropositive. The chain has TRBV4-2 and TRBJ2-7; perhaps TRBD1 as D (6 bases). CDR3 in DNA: TGTGCCAGCAGCCAAGCAGGGGACGAGCAGTACTTC. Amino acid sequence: CASSQAGDEQYF.